Shown below are 2 T cell receptor beta chains from a single sample sequenced in a study of prognosis after radiotherapy for stage I lung cancer. Two-round multiplex PCR, the amplification method, yielded TCR beta CDR3 from genomic DNA. First-round PCR amplification was performed with primers specific to each TRBV and TRBJ gene. Via MiXCR, TCRdb re-called the multiplex PCR reads, giving one row per CDR3 protein. Here the sample spans around 16,000 distinct CDR3 sequences, roughly two fifths being singletons. This material consisted of PBMCs, taken before or after stereotactic body radiation therapy (not recorded which). The receptors shown here come from a donor over 45 with non-small cell lung cancer.

This clonotype was seen at least ten times. V gene TRBV20-1 combines with J gene TRBJ2-3; D is unclear. The CDR3 sequence is 15 residues long. The germline V and J ends were trimmed by 5 bases and 1 base, with 16 bases remaining between them. CDR1 and CDR2 (germline): DFQATT, SNEGSKA (reference sequence). The CDR3 is CSALQLHSGTDTQYF. The DNA of the CDR3 is TGCAGTGCTTTACAACTCCACTCCGGCACAGATACGCAGTATTTT.

There are many counts of this clonotype. V is TRBV20-1 and J is TRBJ2-1; D may be TRBD2 (5 bases). V lost 6 bases and J 4 bases, leaving 7 bases between the germline ends. The CDR3 runs 11 residues. Germline V gene lookup returns CDR1 DFQATT and CDR2 SNEGSKA (reference sequence). Here the CDR3 reads CSALVYNEQFF. Written as DNA, the CDR3 is TGCAGTGCACTAGTTTACAATGAGCAGTTCTTC.